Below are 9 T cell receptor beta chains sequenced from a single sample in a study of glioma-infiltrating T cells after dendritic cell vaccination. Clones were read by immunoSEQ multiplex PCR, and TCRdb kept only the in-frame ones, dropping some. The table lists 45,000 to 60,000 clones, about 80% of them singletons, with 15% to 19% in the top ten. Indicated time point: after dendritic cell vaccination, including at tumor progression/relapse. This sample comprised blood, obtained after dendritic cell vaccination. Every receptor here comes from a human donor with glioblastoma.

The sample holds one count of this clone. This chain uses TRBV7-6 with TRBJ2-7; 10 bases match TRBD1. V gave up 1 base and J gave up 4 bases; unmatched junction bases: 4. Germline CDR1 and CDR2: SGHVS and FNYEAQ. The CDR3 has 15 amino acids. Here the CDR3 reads CASSLVGQGTYEQYF. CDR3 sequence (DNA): TGTGCCAGCAGCTTAGTGGGACAGGGGACTTACGAGCAGTACTTC.

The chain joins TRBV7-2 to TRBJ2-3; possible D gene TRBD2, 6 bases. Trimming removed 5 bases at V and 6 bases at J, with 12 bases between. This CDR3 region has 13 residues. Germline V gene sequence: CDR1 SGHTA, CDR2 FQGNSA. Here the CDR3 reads CASSTSRGDTQYF. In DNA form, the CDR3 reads TGTGCCAGCAGCACTAGTCGGGGGGATACGCAGTATTTT. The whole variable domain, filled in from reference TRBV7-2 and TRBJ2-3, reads GAGVSQSPSNKVTEKGKDVELRCDPISGHTALYWYRQSLGQGLEFLIYFQGNSAPDKSGLPSDRFSAERTGGSVSTLTIQRTQQEDSAVYLCASSTSRGDTQYFGPGTRLTVL.

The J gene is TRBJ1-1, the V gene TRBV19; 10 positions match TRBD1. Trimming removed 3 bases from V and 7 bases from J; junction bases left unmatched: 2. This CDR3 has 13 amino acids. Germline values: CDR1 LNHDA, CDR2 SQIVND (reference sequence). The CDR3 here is CASSMTGGGEAFF. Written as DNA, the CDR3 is TGTGCCAGTAGTATGACAGGGGGCGGTGAAGCTTTCTTT.

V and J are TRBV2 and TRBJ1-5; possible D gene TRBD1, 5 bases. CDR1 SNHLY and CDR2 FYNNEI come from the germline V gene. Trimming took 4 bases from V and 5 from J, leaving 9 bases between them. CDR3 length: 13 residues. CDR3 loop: CASSGGAYQPQHF. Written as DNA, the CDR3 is TGTGCCAGCAGTGGTGGGGCATATCAGCCCCAGCATTTT.

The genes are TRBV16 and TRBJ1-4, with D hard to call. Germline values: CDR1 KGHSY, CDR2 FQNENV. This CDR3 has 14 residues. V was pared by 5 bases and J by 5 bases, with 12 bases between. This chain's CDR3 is CASSFGRRNEKLFF. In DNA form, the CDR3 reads TGTGCCAGCAGCTTTGGGCGGAGGAATGAAAAACTGTTTTTT.

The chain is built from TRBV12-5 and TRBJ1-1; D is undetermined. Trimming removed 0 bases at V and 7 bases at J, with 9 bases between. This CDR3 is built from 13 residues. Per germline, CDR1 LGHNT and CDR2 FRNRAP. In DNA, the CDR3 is TGTGCTAGTGGTTTGGTAACAGCAGATGAAGCTTTCTTT. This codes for CASGLVTADEAFF. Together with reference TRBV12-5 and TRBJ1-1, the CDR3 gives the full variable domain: DARVTQTPRHKVTEMGQEVTMRCQPILGHNTVFWYRQTMMQGLELLAYFRNRAPLDDSGMPKDRFSAEMPDATLATLKIQPSEPRDSAVYFCASGLVTADEAFFGQGTRLTVV.

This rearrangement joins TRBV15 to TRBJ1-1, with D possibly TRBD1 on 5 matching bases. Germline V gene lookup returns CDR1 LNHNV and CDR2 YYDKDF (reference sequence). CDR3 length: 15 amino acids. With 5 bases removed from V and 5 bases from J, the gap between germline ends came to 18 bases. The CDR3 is CATSGTKEKGTEAFF. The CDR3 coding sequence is TGTGCCACCAGCGGGACTAAAGAGAAGGGAACTGAAGCTTTCTTT.

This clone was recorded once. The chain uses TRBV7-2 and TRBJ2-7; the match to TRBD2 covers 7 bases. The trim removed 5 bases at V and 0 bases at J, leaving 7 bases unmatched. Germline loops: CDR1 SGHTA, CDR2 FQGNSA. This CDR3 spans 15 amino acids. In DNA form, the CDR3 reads TGTGCCAGCAGCGTTAGCGGGCCAAGCTCCTACGAGCAGTACTTC. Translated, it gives CASSVSGPSSYEQYF.

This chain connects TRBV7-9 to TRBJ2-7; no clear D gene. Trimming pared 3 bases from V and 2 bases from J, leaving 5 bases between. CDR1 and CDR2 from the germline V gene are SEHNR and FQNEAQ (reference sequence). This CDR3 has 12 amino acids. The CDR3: CASSFDTYEQYF. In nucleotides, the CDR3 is TGTGCCAGCAGCTTCGACACCTACGAGCAGTACTTC.